One and the same sample provided the 30 T cell receptor beta chains below, sequenced in a study of beta chain features in type 1 diabetes. The antigens for these receptors are not known. Expressed TCRB transcripts were sequenced after all isolated RNA was converted to cDNA. Generated by immunoSEQ multiplex PCR, the TCRdb table keeps only in-frame clones and is missing some. The table shows a few hundred thousand clones, with around 20% occurring only once. Study outcomes and limitations: In all four CD4+ subsets, TCRB CDR3 length was significantly, moderately reduced in type 1 diabetes.

Sequenced: naive CD4+ T cells from blood. These receptors came from a woman in her thirties or forties with type 1 diabetes.

The chain has TRBV5-4 and TRBJ2-1; 9 nucleotides line up with TRBD2. This CDR3 region has 15 residues. CDR1 and CDR2 from the germline V gene are SGHNT and YYREEE (reference sequence). V was pared by 4 bases and J by 7 bases, with 9 bases of the junction left unmatched. The CDR3 spells CASSPPGTSMNEQFF. Here the CDR3 DNA reads TGTGCCAGCAGCCCCCCCGGGACTAGCATGAATGAGCAGTTCTTC.

The chain is built from TRBV4-3 and TRBJ1-4, with D perhaps matching TRBD1 (6 bases). Trimming shortened V by 3 bases and J by 6 bases, and 26 bases separated the two germline ends. This CDR3 spans 19 amino acids. Germline V gene lookup returns CDR1 LGHNA and CDR2 YSLEER. CDR3 residues: CASSHALQGPSRRDEKLFF. CDR3 nucleotide sequence: TGCGCCAGCAGCCACGCCCTTCAGGGGCCCTCCAGAAGGGATGAAAAACTGTTTTTT.

This clone showed up just a few times. This chain links TRBV5-4 with TRBJ2-7; the D gene is possibly TRBD2 (5 bases). The CDR3 spans 13 residues. Trimming took 4 bases from V and 2 from J, leaving 10 bases between them. From germline, CDR1 is SGHNT and CDR2 YYREEE (reference sequence). This CDR3 reads CASSKTGTYEQYF. CDR3 sequence (DNA): TGTGCCAGCAGCAAGACCGGGACCTACGAGCAGTACTTC.

This clone appeared a few times. J is TRBJ2-7 and V is TRBV6-5; 11 bases align to TRBD2. The CDR3 consists of 16 residues. Per the germline V gene, CDR1 is MNHEY and CDR2 is SVGAGI. The J segment lost 0 bases and the V segment lost 4 bases, leaving 5 bases of the junction unmatched. The CDR3 coding sequence is TGTGCCAGCAGTTCCCCAACTAGCGGGAGCTCCTACGAGCAGTACTTC. Its protein product is CASSSPTSGSSYEQYF.

The rearrangement joins TRBV18 to TRBJ1-2; TRBD1 agrees at 7 bases. The CDR3 covers 14 residues. Trimming cost V 6 bases and J 6 bases; bases outside gene matches: 10. CDR1 and CDR2 (germline): KGHSH, LQKENI. The CDR3 bases are TGTGCCAGCTCCGACCGGGACAGAAGAGATGGCTACACCTTC. It codes for CASSDRDRRDGYTF.

The chain recombines TRBV7-3 with TRBJ2-5; 7 bases line up with TRBD1. This CDR3 spans 13 amino acids. J gave up 5 bases and V 4 bases, and 4 bases lay outside the gene matches. Per germline, CDR1 SGHTA and CDR2 FQGTGA. The CDR3 here is CASSSDREETQYF. CDR3 bases: TGTGCCAGCAGCTCAGACAGGGAGGAGACCCAGTACTTC.

This clone was picked up a small number of times. This chain joins TRBV4-2 and TRBJ2-1; TRBD2 matches 12 bases. This CDR3 has 19 amino acids. The trim removed 3 bases at V and 4 bases at J, leaving 13 bases unmatched. Germline V lookup: CDR1 LGHNA, CDR2 YNFKEQ. The CDR3 spells CASSHPPLAGGEIYNEQFF. As DNA, the CDR3 is TGTGCCAGCAGCCACCCCCCGCTAGCGGGAGGGGAAATATACAATGAGCAGTTCTTC.

This chain connects TRBV7-9 to TRBJ2-1; 12 bases agree with TRBD2. The CDR3 sequence is 16 residues long. V shed 5 bases and J 4 bases; nucleotides not matched to a gene: 6. CDR1 is SEHNR, CDR2 FQNEAQ, per germline (reference sequence). The chain's CDR3 is CASSPSGRAGYNEQFF. CDR3 nucleotides: TGTGCCAGCAGCCCTAGCGGGAGGGCCGGGTACAATGAGCAGTTCTTC.

In this sample, this clone turned up a few times. This sample also contains other DNA sequences that code for the same CDR3. The J gene is TRBJ1-1, the V gene TRBV5-1; 8 positions match TRBD1. The CDR3 has 15 amino acids. Per germline, CDR1 SGHRS and CDR2 YFSETQ. Unmatched junction bases numbered 3, after V lost 2 bases and J lost 0 bases. Here the CDR3 DNA reads TGCGCCAGCAGCTTACAGGGGGGAGTGAACACTGAAGCTTTCTTT. Encoded protein: CASSLQGGVNTEAFF.

The gene calls are TRBV19 and TRBJ2-7; D perhaps matches TRBD1 (5 bases). Trimming pared 4 bases from V and 5 bases from J, leaving 15 bases between. Germline V gene data show CDR1 as LNHDA and CDR2 as SQIVND (reference sequence). The CDR3 contains 14 residues. DNA for the CDR3: TGTGCCAGTAGTAGCCTACAGGATCCCCACGAGCAGTACTTC. Translating it yields CASSSLQDPHEQYF.

V usage is TRBV27 and J usage is TRBJ1-2, with D tentatively TRBD1 (6 bases). Germline CDR1 reads MNHEY; CDR2 reads SMNVEV (reference sequence). Trimming took off 4 bases at V and 8 bases at J, with 20 bases between the two ends. The CDR3 has 15 residues. The CDR3 coding sequence is TGTGCCAGCAGTTCACGGGACACTACACGGGGAGGCTACACCTTC. The encoded protein is CASSSRDTTRGGYTF.

The CDR3 reads CASSLTGETQYF. CDR3 DNA: TGTGCCAGCAGCTTGACGGGGGAGACCCAGTACTTC. The chain links TRBV5-6 to TRBJ2-5; D perhaps matches TRBD2 (5 bases). Germline CDR1 is SGHDT and CDR2 is YYEEEE. The CDR3 spans 12 residues. V shed 1 base and J shed 5 bases, with 6 bases lying between them.

This clone was counted a few times. The gene calls are TRBV28 and TRBJ1-3; D might be TRBD1 (5 bases). V was cut by 3 bases and J by 7 bases, with 10 bases left in between. The germline CDR1 and CDR2 sequences are MDHEN and SYDVKM. This CDR3 comprises 13 residues. CDR3: CASSFGGVNTIYF. In DNA form, the CDR3 reads TGTGCCAGCAGTTTCGGGGGAGTCAACACCATATATTTT.

This chain uses TRBV27 with TRBJ2-1; 15 bases line up with TRBD2. J gave up 7 bases and V 5 bases, and 9 bases lay outside the gene matches. This CDR3 has 17 residues. In germline, CDR1 is MNHEY, CDR2 SMNVEV (reference sequence). The CDR3 nucleotides read TGTGCCAGCAGTCTGGGACTAGCGGGAGGCCGGGGTAATGAGCAGTTCTTC. Amino acids: CASSLGLAGGRGNEQFF.

The J gene is TRBJ1-4, the V gene TRBV18, with a tentative D call TRBD1 (6 bases). Germline assignment: CDR1 KGHSH and CDR2 LQKENI. The CDR3 extends over 15 amino acids. V was shortened by 2 bases and J by 7 bases, with 14 bases between the two germline ends. This CDR3 reads CASSPRTGTGEKLFF. CDR3 coding DNA: TGTGCCAGCTCACCAAGAACAGGGACGGGTGAAAAACTGTTTTTT.

In this sample, this clone turned up a few times. The rearrangement joins TRBV5-1 to TRBJ1-5; maybe TRBD1 (5 bases). The CDR3 extends over 14 amino acids. The germline CDR1 and CDR2 sequences are SGHRS and YFSETQ. Between the trimmed V and J ends, which lost 2 bases and 5 bases, there was a span of 11 bases. The DNA of the CDR3 is TGCGCCAGCAGCTTTGGGGGGAAGGATCAGCCCCAGCATTTT. It yields the protein CASSFGGKDQPQHF.

In its sample, this clone was seen a few times. The chain links TRBV30 to TRBJ1-1; TRBD1 aligns across 9 bases. CDR3 length equals 12 residues. Germline loops: CDR1 GTSNPN, CDR2 SVGIG (reference sequence). Trimming cost V 5 bases and J 3 bases; bases outside gene matches: 1. CDR3 nucleotides: TGTGCCTGGGACAGGGGGTACACTGAAGCTTTCTTT. This codes for CAWDRGYTEAFF.

This clone was seen only a few times. The chain uses TRBV4-2 and TRBJ1-1, with 9 bases aligning to TRBD1. Germline values: CDR1 LGHNA, CDR2 YNFKEQ. V shed 3 bases and J 6 bases; nucleotides not matched to a gene: 8. The CDR3 runs to 15 residues. DNA for the CDR3: TGTGCCAGCAGCCAGGCGGGACAGGGAGCCCCTGAAGCTTTCTTT. Translation: CASSQAGQGAPEAFF.

V gene TRBV5-1 combines with J gene TRBJ2-1; 7 nucleotides line up with TRBD2. The CDR3 is 15 residues long. J was trimmed by 6 bases and V by 0 bases; bases with no gene match: 6. The germline gives CDR1 SGHRS, CDR2 YFSETQ. CDR3 sequence reads: CASSLELARGNEQFF. CDR3 nucleotide sequence: TGCGCCAGCAGCTTGGAACTAGCGAGGGGCAATGAGCAGTTCTTC.

This clone was recorded a few times. The V gene is TRBV6-5, the J gene TRBJ2-6, with D possibly being TRBD1 (6 bases). Trimming cost V 10 bases and J 0 bases, with 13 bases left between them. Germline CDR1 reads MNHEY; CDR2 reads SVGAGI. The CDR3 runs to 15 residues. CDR3: CATGTPYSGANVLTF. In DNA form, the CDR3 reads TGTGCCACCGGGACACCATACTCTGGGGCCAACGTCCTGACTTTC.

This clone was counted between two and nine times. The CDR3: CASSLEPRGTEAFF. CDR3 DNA: TGCGCCAGCAGCTTGGAGCCCCGAGGGACTGAAGCTTTCTTT. The chain is built from TRBV5-1 and TRBJ1-1; D remains ambiguous. CDR3 size: 14 residues. Trimming shortened V by 0 bases and J by 5 bases, and 11 bases separated the two germline ends. The germline V gene encodes CDR1 SGHRS and CDR2 YFSETQ.

This clone was detected only a few times. V gene TRBV29-1 combines with J gene TRBJ2-3; maybe TRBD1 (6 bases). CDR3 length equals 15 residues. Germline CDR1 reads SQVTM; CDR2 reads ANQGSEA. V lost 3 bases to trimming and J lost 2 bases, with 15 bases between them. Here the CDR3 reads CSVDSARGNTDTQYF. In DNA form, the CDR3 reads TGCAGCGTTGACTCGGCCAGGGGCAACACAGATACGCAGTATTTT.

This clone was detected only a few times. Other DNA sequences in the same sample also yield this CDR3. The V gene is TRBV5-1, the J gene TRBJ2-7, with D maybe TRBD1 (6 bases). Trimming took 2 bases from V and 4 from J, leaving 7 bases between them. The CDR3 contains 12 residues. Germline lookup yields CDR1 SGHRS and CDR2 YFSETQ. In nucleotides, the CDR3 is TGCGCCAGCAGCTTACAGGGATACGAGCAGTACTTC. Protein sequence: CASSLQGYEQYF.

CDR3 region: CASSSGSSYNEQFF. CDR3 DNA sequence: TGTGCCAGCAGTTCCGGGAGCTCCTACAATGAGCAGTTCTTC. This rearrangement joins TRBV6-6 to TRBJ2-1, with TRBD2 as a possible D gene (6 bases). Germline V gives CDR1 MNHNY, CDR2 SVGAGI (reference sequence). This CDR3 comprises 14 residues. Trimming left V 4 bases short and J 0 bases short, with 7 bases between.

This clone was seen a handful of times. This rearrangement joins TRBV7-2 to TRBJ2-3; 11 nucleotides agree with TRBD2. V shed 5 bases, J shed 8 bases, and the junction held 12 bases outside the gene matches. From germline, CDR1 is SGHTA and CDR2 FQGNSA. The CDR3 contains 16 residues. In DNA form, the CDR3 reads TGTGCCAGCAGCCCCCGCCTAGCGGGAGGATCCGGTACGCAGTATTTT. This encodes CASSPRLAGGSGTQYF. Drawing the rest from reference TRBV7-2 and TRBJ2-3, the complete variable domain is GAGVSQSPSNKVTEKGKDVELRCDPISGHTALYWYRQSLGQGLEFLIYFQGNSAPDKSGLPSDRFSAERTGGSVSTLTIQRTQQEDSAVYLCASSPRLAGGSGTQYFGPGTRLTVL.

This chain uses TRBV6-5 with TRBJ1-2; 8 bases fit TRBD1. The ends lost 6 bases at V and 3 bases at J; junction bases unmatched: 3. Germline assignment: CDR1 MNHEY and CDR2 SVGAGI. The CDR3 spans 13 residues. The CDR3 sequence: CASRPGQDYGYTF. The CDR3, as DNA: TGTGCCAGCAGACCGGGACAGGACTATGGCTACACCTTC.

The chain recombines TRBV29-1 with TRBJ2-2; TRBD2 matches at 14 bases. This CDR3 is 16 amino acids long. V lost 6 bases, J lost 6 bases, and 9 bases stayed unmatched. The germline V gene encodes CDR1 SQVTM and CDR2 ANQGSEA. CDR3 in amino acids: CSVRGTSGRGSGELFF. The CDR3 nucleotides read TGCAGCGTGCGGGGGACTAGCGGGAGAGGGTCCGGGGAGCTGTTTTTT.

The chain employs TRBV2 and TRBJ2-1, with D maybe TRBD1 (5 bases). V lost 5 bases and J lost 10, with 9 bases in between. The CDR3 runs 11 residues. The germline gives CDR1 SNHLY, CDR2 FYNNEI. The DNA of the CDR3 is TGTGCCAGCAGTTCTAGACAGGAGCAGTTCTTC. Translation gives CASSSRQEQFF.

This chain joins TRBV11-2 and TRBJ1-2, with D perhaps matching TRBD1 (5 bases). CDR3 size: 13 residues. The germline gives CDR1 SGHAT, CDR2 FQNNGV. V was cut by 3 bases and J by 4 bases, with 9 bases left in between. The DNA of the CDR3 is TGTGCCAGCAGCTTCTTGACAGCCTATGGCTACACCTTC. Translation: CASSFLTAYGYTF.

This clone has just a few counts. The rearrangement uses TRBV27 and TRBJ1-2, with D uncertain. The CDR3 loop spans 14 amino acids. Deletions cut 0 bases from V and 4 bases from J, with 9 bases between. Germline-derived CDR1 and CDR2 are MNHEY and SMNVEV (reference sequence). The CDR3 DNA reads as TGTGCCAGCAGTTTATCGCCCGGTTTCTATGGCTACACCTTC. Protein: CASSLSPGFYGYTF.